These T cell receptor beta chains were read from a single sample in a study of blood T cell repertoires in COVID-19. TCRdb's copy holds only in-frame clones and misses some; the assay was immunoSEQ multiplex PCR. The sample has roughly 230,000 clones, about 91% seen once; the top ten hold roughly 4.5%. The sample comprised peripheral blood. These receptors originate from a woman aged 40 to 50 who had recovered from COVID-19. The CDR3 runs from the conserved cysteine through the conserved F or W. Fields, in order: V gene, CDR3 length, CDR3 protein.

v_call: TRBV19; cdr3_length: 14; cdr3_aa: CASSTIRGKQPQHF
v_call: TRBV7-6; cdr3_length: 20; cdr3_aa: CASSLIPGTGWGESNQPQHF
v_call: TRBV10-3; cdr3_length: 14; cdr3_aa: CAISGDRDQETQYF
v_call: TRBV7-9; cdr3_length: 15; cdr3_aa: CASSPARGVTDTQYF
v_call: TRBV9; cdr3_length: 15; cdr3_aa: CASSVDGRAQETQYF
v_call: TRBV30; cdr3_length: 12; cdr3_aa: CAWSVIGNTIYF
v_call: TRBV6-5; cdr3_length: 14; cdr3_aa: CASSITGGTQPQHF
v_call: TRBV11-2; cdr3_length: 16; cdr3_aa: CASSLRLAGGLGELFF
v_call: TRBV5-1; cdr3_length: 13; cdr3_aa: CASSLGGFNGYTF
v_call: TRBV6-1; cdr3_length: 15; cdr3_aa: CASSEGTGANYGYTF
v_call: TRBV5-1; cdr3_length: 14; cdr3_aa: CASSKGLLGTEAFF
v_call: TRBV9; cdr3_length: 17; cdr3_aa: CASSVGSGGTPSYEQYF
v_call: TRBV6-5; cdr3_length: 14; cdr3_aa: CASNRGPTYSPLHF
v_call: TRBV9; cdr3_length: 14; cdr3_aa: CASGTGQPNQPQHF
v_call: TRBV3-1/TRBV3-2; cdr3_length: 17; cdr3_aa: CASSPSHGGTDYEPQHF
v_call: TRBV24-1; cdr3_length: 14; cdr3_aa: CATSDDMGAFGYTF
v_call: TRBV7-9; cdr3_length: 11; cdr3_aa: CASSSRNEQFF
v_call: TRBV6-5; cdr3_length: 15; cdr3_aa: CASSTGGGIEMKLFF
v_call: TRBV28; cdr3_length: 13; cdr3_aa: CASSPLRDRALIF
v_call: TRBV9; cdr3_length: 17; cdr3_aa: CASSESLRDSGTDTQYF
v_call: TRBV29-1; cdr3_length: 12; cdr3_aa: CSVEDNQETQYF
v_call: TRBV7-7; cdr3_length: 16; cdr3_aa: CASSARLAGGFNEQFF
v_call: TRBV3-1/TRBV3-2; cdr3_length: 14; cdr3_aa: CASSQEGHNQPQHF
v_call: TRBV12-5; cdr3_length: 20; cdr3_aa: CASGLVRSGQILKVNTEAFF
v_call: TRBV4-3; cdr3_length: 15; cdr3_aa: CASSQERQGRGEQFF